The 31 T cell receptor beta chains presented below share a single source sample, sequenced in a study of T cells expressing NK-cell markers. TCRdb re-called the 5' RACE reads and shows each CDR3 protein once, DNA omitted. This sample's table reports roughly 120,000 distinct CDR3 sequences. The sample was blood T cells: a sorted CD56 or NKG2C T cell subset, CD4+ or CD8+ T cells, or bulk PBMC T cells (not recorded which). These receptors came from a woman aged 18 to 75 in good health.

This rearrangement joins TRBV7-2 to TRBJ2-2. The length of the CDR3 is 12 residues. Germline loops: CDR1 SGHTA, CDR2 FQGNSA. The CDR3 loop is CASNPTHGELFF.

The CDR3 spells CAWKLTSGGSDTQYF. This rearrangement joins TRBV30 to TRBJ2-3; the D gene TCRdb calls, TRBD2, cannot be checked with no DNA. This CDR3 has 15 residues. CDR1 and CDR2 from the germline V gene are GTSNPN and SVGIG (reference sequence). Together with reference TRBV30 and TRBJ2-3, the CDR3 gives the full variable domain: SQTIHQWPATLVQPVGSPLSLECTVEGTSNPNLYWYRQAAGRGLQLLFYSVGIGQISSEVPQNLSASRPQDRQFILSSKKLLLSDSGFYLCAWKLTSGGSDTQYFGPGTRLTVL.

The chain recombines TRBV6-5 with TRBJ2-2; TCRdb selects TRBD1, and the lack of DNA leaves this call unchecked. From germline, CDR1 is MNHEY and CDR2 SVGAGI. The CDR3 covers 17 residues. The CDR3 loop is CASSYAGAASNTGELFF.

The rearrangement links TRBV29-1 to TRBJ1-2. The CDR3 length is 13 residues. The germline V gene has CDR1 SQVTM and CDR2 ANQGSEA. The chain's CDR3 is CSGRTPDFYGYTF.

The V and J genes are TRBV7-8 and TRBJ2-1. Germline V gives CDR1 SGHVS, CDR2 FQNEAQ. CDR3 length equals 12 residues. The CDR3 protein is CAQQSLGEEQFF.

The V gene is TRBV12-3 or TRBV12-4, the J gene TRBJ2-1; without DNA, the TCRdb call of TRBD1 cannot be checked. The CDR3 runs to 15 residues. The CDR3 spells CASRGDSDHYNEQFF.

The J gene is TRBJ2-3, the V gene TRBV7-6; there is no DNA to check the TCRdb D call of TRBD2. This CDR3 comprises 14 residues. Looked up from germline, CDR1 is SGHVS and CDR2 is FNYEAQ. CDR3 sequence: CASSLLPEGDTQYF.

This rearrangement joins TRBV3-1 to TRBJ1-1; TCRdb picks TRBD1, but there is no DNA to check that call. This CDR3 comprises 17 residues. Germline values: CDR1 LGHDT, CDR2 YNNKEL (reference sequence). The chain's CDR3 is CASSQRDREGPNTEAFF.

The chain is built from TRBV29-1 and TRBJ2-1; TCRdb designates TRBD1, a call that cannot be tested without DNA. Looked up from germline, CDR1 is SQVTM and CDR2 is ANQGSEA. The CDR3 has 15 amino acids. The CDR3 spells CSVEDRVVSYNEQFF.

V is TRBV27 and J is TRBJ2-1; the D call of TRBD2 rests on TCRdb alone, since no DNA is present to check it. The CDR3 totals 16 residues. Germline loops: CDR1 MNHEY, CDR2 SMNVEV (reference sequence). The CDR3 sequence is CASSGGLVSSYNEQFF.

J is TRBJ2-3 and V is TRBV3-1. The length of the CDR3 is 16 residues. Germline-derived CDR1 and CDR2 are LGHDT and YNNKEL (reference sequence). This CDR3 is CASSPPLGGEPDTQYF.

The chain uses TRBV5-1 and TRBJ1-3. Germline values: CDR1 SGHRS, CDR2 YFSETQ. The CDR3 extends over 16 amino acids. The CDR3 loop is CASSPDSQSSGNTIYF. Supplemented by reference TRBV5-1 and TRBJ1-3, the full variable domain reads KAGVTQTPRYLIKTRGQQVTLSCSPISGHRSVSWYQQTPGQGLQFLFEYFSETQRNKGNFPGRFSGRQFSNSRSEMNVSTLELGDSALYLCASSPDSQSSGNTIYFGEGSWLTVV.

The J gene is TRBJ1-1, the V gene TRBV15. Germline V lookup: CDR1 LNHNV, CDR2 YYDKDF (reference sequence). The CDR3 contains 14 residues. The chain's CDR3 is CATSRVRQNTEAFF.

V gene TRBV3-1 combines with J gene TRBJ1-2. The CDR3 is made up of 16 amino acids. Looked up from germline, CDR1 is LGHDT and CDR2 is YNNKEL (reference sequence). This chain's CDR3 is CASSQEAHTPFYGYTF.

The rearrangement links TRBV6-2 or TRBV6-3 to TRBJ1-5; lacking DNA, the TRBD1 call made by TCRdb goes unchecked. Germline CDR1 and CDR2: MNHEY and SVGEGT. The CDR3 has 14 residues. CDR3 in amino acids: CASSPDREAQPQHF.

The chain uses TRBV5-4 and TRBJ2-2. The CDR3 sequence is 13 residues long. Per the germline V gene, CDR1 is SGHNT and CDR2 is YYREEE (reference sequence). CDR3 loop: CASSLEHTGELFF.

J is TRBJ2-1 and V is TRBV24-1; TCRdb gives TRBD1 as the D gene, but with no DNA this cannot be confirmed. This CDR3 is 13 amino acids long. The germline V gene has CDR1 KGHDR and CDR2 SFDVKD. The CDR3 loop is CARSHGPGDEQFF.

The chain uses TRBV5-6 and TRBJ2-1. The CDR3 sequence is 14 residues long. CDR1 is SGHDT and CDR2 is YYEEEE in the germline V gene. CDR3 in amino acids: CASSFQGADNEQFF. The full variable domain, rest sourced from reference TRBV5-6 and TRBJ2-1, is DAGVTQSPTHLIKTRGQQVTLRCSPKSGHDTVSWYQQALGQGPQFIFQYYEEEERQRGNFPDRFSGHQFPNYSSELNVNALLLGDSALYLCASSFQGADNEQFFGPGTRLTVL.

This sequence joins TRBV10-3 and TRBJ2-7; TCRdb lists TRBD2, though no DNA is available to test this call. Looked up from germline, CDR1 is ENHRY and CDR2 is SYGVKD. The CDR3 contains 17 residues. CDR3 region: CAISEATGTSNPYEQYF.

The chain couples TRBV12-3 or TRBV12-4 to TRBJ1-5; the D call of TRBD1 rests on TCRdb alone, since no DNA is present to check it. The CDR3 runs 15 residues. The CDR3 loop reads CASSLSERPYQPQHF.

This chain uses TRBV29-1 with TRBJ1-1; TCRdb calls TRBD1, which cannot be checked without DNA. The CDR3 runs to 13 residues. Per the germline V gene, CDR1 is SQVTM and CDR2 is ANQGSEA. The CDR3 loop reads CSGIGGASTEAFF.

The chain recombines TRBV5-1 with TRBJ1-1; the TRBD1 assignment by TCRdb is unverifiable without DNA. This CDR3 comprises 16 residues. Germline CDR1 and CDR2: SGHRS and YFSETQ. The CDR3 loop reads CASSASPGQGSTEAFF.

V gene TRBV18 combines with J gene TRBJ2-7; TCRdb indicates TRBD1, and absent DNA this call remains unverified. The V gene's germline CDR1 is KGHSH and CDR2 LQKENI. The CDR3 length is 13 residues. The CDR3 protein is CASSPTGAYEQYF.

J is TRBJ2-1 and V is TRBV5-1; TCRdb reports TRBD1, a call that lacks DNA to check it against. Germline V gene lookup returns CDR1 SGHRS and CDR2 YFSETQ. The CDR3 is 15 amino acids. The CDR3 is CASSLWTGSYNEQFF.

CDR3 in amino acids: CASSPYPGGNQPQHF. The chain employs TRBV28 and TRBJ1-5; TCRdb indicates TRBD1, and absent DNA this call remains unverified. Germline lookup yields CDR1 MDHEN and CDR2 SYDVKM. The CDR3 covers 15 residues.

This sequence joins TRBV6-5 and TRBJ2-7; the D gene TCRdb calls, TRBD2, cannot be checked with no DNA. This CDR3 contains 15 residues. CDR1 MNHEY and CDR2 SVGAGI come from the germline V gene. The CDR3 reads CASSDSPELAYEQYF.

The chain links TRBV13 to TRBJ1-2; the D call from TCRdb, TRBD1, cannot be confirmed without DNA. This CDR3 region has 14 residues. Germline V gives CDR1 PRHDT, CDR2 FYEKMQ (reference sequence). This chain's CDR3 is CASSDGGADYGYTF.

The V call is TRBV5-1, the J call TRBJ1-1; the D call of TRBD1 rests on TCRdb alone, since no DNA is present to check it. CDR1 and CDR2 (germline): SGHRS, YFSETQ. The CDR3 sequence is 15 residues long. The chain's CDR3 is CASSFTGAGITEAFF.

This chain joins TRBV11-2 and TRBJ2-1; TCRdb proposes TRBD1, but this gene call is untestable without DNA. The CDR3 is made up of 13 amino acids. Germline V gene lookup returns CDR1 SGHAT and CDR2 FQNNGV. The CDR3 is CASSTPGTGVQFF.

The V gene is TRBV7-9, the J gene TRBJ2-7; no DNA is available, so the TRBD2 call from TCRdb remains unchecked. CDR1 and CDR2 from the germline V gene are SEHNR and FQNEAQ (reference sequence). This CDR3 has 15 residues. The CDR3 loop is CASGPPTSASYEQYF.

The chain carries TRBV20-1 and TRBJ2-3; TCRdb picks TRBD2, but there is no DNA to check that call. The CDR3 loop spans 16 amino acids. Germline V gives CDR1 DFQATT, CDR2 SNEGSKA (reference sequence). The CDR3: CSARDPSGIRTDTQYF.